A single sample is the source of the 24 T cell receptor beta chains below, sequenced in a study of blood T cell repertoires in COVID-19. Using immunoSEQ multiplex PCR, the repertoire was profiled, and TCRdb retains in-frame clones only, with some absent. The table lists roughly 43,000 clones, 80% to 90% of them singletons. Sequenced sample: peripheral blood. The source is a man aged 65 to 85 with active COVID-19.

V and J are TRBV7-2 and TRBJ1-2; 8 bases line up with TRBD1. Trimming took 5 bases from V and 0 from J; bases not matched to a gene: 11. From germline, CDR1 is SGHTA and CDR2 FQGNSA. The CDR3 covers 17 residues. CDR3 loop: CASSQLRTGTTNYGYTF. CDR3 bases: TGTGCCAGCAGCCAACTTCGGACAGGGACTACTAACTATGGCTACACCTTC.

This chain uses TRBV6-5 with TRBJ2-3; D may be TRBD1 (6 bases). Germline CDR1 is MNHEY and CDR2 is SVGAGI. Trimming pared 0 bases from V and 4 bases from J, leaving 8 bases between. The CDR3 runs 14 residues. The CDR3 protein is CASSYSGTSDTQYF. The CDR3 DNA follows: TGTGCCAGCAGTTACTCGGGGACATCAGATACGCAGTATTTT.

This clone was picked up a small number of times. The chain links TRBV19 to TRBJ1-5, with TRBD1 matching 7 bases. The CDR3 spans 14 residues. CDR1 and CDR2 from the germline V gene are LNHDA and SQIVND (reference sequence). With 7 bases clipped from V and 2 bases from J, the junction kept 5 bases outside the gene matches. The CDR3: CASNGRGGNQPQHF. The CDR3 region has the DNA TGTGCCAGTAATGGCAGGGGGGGCAATCAGCCCCAGCATTTT. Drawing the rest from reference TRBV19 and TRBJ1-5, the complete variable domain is DGGITQSPKYLFRKEGQNVTLSCEQNLNHDAMYWYRQDPGQGLRLIYYSQIVNDFQKGDIAEGYSVSREKKESFPLTVTSAQKNPTAFYLCASNGRGGNQPQHFGDGTRLSIL.

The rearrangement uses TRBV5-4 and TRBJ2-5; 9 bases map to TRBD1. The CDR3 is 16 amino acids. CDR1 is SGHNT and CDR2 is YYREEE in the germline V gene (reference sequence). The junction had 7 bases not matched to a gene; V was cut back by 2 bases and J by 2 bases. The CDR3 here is CASSFDGTGIQETQYF. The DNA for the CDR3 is TGTGCCAGCAGCTTTGACGGGACAGGGATTCAAGAGACCCAGTACTTC.

The CDR3 DNA is TGTGCCAGCAGCAAAGAGTGGGAGTCCTACGAGCAGTACTTC. It specifies CASSKEWESYEQYF. The V and J genes are TRBV21-1 and TRBJ2-7; the tabulated D call, TRBD2, remains unverified against the DNA. TRBV21-1 is a pseudogene locus. This CDR3 spans 14 amino acids.

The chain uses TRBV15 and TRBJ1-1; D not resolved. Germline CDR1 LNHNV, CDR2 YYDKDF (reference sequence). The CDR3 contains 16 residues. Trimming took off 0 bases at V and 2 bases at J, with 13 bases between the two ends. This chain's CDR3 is CATSRDREAVNTEAFF. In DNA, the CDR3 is TGTGCCACCAGCAGAGATCGGGAGGCAGTAAACACTGAAGCTTTCTTT.

The CDR3 nucleotides read TGTGCCAGCAGTGCCACAGGGCAGGATGAAAAACTGTTTTTT. Encoded protein: CASSATGQDEKLFF. The gene calls are TRBV2 and TRBJ1-4, with D possibly matching TRBD1 (6 bases). Looked up from germline, CDR1 is SNHLY and CDR2 is FYNNEI. Trimming removed 4 bases at V and 6 bases at J, with 12 bases between. CDR3 size: 14 residues.

CDR3 coding DNA: TGTGCCAGCAGCGACAGGCTAACGCAGTATTTT. This gives the protein CASSDRLTQYF. The V call is TRBV12-3 or TRBV12-4, the J call TRBJ2-3, with D possibly TRBD1 on 6 matching bases. CDR3 length equals 11 residues. V was shortened by 6 bases and J by 9 bases, with 10 bases between the two germline ends.

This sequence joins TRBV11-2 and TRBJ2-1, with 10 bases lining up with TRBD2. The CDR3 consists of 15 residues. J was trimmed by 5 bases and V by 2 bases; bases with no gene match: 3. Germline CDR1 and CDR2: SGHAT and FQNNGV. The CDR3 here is CASSLSLAGDNEQFF. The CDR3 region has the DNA TGTGCCAGCAGCTTAAGTCTAGCGGGGGACAATGAGCAGTTCTTC.

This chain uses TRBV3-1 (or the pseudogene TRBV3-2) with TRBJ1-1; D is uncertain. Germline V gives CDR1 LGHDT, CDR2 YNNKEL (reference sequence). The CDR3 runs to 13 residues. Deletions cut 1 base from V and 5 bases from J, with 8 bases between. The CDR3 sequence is CASSQVASTEAFF. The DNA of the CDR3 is TGTGCCAGCAGCCAAGTCGCGTCTACTGAAGCTTTCTTT.

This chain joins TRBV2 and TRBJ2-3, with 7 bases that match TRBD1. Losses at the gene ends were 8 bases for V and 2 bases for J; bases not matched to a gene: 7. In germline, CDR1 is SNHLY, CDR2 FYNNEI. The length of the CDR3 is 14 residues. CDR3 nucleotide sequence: TGTGCCAGCGAATCGGACAGGTACACAGATACGCAGTATTTT. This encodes CASESDRYTDTQYF.

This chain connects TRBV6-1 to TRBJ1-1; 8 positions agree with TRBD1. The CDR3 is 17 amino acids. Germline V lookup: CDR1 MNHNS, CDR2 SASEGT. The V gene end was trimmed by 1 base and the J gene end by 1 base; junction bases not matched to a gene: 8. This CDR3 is CASSEETGALQNTEAFF. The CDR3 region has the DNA TGTGCCAGCAGTGAAGAGACAGGGGCACTACAGAACACTGAAGCTTTCTTT.

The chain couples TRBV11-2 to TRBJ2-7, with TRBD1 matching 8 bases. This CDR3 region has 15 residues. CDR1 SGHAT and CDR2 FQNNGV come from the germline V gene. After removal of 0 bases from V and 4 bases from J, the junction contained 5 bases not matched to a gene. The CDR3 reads CASSLDVQGAYEQYF. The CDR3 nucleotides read TGTGCCAGCAGCTTAGATGTCCAGGGGGCTTACGAGCAGTACTTC.

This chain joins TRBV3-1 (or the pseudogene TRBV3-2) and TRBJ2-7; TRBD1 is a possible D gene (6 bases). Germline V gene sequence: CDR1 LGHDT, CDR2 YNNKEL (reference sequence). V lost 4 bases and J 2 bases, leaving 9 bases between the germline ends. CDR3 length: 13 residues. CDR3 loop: CASSLGHPYEQYF. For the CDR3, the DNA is TGTGCCAGCAGCCTGGGACATCCCTACGAGCAGTACTTC.

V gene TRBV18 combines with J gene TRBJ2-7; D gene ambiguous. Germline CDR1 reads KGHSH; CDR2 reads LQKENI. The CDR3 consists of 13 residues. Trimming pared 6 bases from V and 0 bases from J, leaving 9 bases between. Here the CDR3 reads CASSPASSYEQYF. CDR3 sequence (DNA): TGTGCCAGCTCCCCCGCTAGCTCCTACGAGCAGTACTTC. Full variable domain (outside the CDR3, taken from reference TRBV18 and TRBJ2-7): NAGVMQNPRHLVRRRGQEARLRCSPMKGHSHVYWYRQLPEEGLKFMVYLQKENIIDESGMPKERFSAEFPKEGPSILRIQQVVRGDSAAYFCASSPASSYEQYFGPGTRLTVT.

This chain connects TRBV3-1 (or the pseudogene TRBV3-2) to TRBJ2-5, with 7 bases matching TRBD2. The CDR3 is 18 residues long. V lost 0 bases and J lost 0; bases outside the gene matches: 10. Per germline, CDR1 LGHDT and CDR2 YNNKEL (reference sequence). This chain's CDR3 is CASSQELFVGRDQETQYF. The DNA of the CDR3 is TGTGCCAGCAGCCAAGAGCTATTTGTAGGGAGGGACCAAGAGACCCAGTACTTC.

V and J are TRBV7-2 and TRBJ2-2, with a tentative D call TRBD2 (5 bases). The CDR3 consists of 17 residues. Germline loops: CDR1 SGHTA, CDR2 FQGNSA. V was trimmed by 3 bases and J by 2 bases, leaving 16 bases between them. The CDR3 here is CASSLDFFDHNTGELFF. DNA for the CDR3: TGTGCCAGCAGCTTGGACTTTTTTGACCATAACACCGGGGAGCTGTTTTTT.

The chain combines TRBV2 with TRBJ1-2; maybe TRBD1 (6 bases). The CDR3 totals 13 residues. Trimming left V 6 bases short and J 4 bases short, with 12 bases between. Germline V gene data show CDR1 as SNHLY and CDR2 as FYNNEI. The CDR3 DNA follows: TGTGCCAGCAGAGATACAGGGACCTATGGCTACACCTTC. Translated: CASRDTGTYGYTF.

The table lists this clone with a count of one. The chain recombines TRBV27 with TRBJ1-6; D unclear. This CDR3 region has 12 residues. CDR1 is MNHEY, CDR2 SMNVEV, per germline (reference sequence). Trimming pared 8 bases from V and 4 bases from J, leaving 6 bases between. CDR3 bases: TGTGCCAGCGGTCAGTATAATTCACCCCTCCACTTT. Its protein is CASGQYNSPLHF.

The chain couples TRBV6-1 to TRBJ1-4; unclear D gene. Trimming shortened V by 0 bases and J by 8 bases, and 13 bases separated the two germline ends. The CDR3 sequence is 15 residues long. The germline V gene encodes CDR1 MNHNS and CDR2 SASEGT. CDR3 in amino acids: CASSEAFATEEKLFF. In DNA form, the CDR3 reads TGTGCCAGCAGTGAAGCGTTCGCTACGGAGGAAAAACTGTTTTTT.

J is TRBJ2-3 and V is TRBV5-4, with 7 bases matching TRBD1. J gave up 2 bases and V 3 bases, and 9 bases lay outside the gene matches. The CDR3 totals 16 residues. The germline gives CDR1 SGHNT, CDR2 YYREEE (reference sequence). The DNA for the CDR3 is TGTGCCAGCAGCTCGATTAACAGGGGTTCCACAGATACGCAGTATTTT. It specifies CASSSINRGSTDTQYF.

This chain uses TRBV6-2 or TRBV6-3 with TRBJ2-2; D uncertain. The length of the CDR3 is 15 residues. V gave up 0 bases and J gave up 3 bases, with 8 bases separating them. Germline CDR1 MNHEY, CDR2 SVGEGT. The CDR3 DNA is TGTGCCAGCAGTTACTCGAGTACTCACACCGGGGAGCTGTTTTTT. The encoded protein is CASSYSSTHTGELFF.

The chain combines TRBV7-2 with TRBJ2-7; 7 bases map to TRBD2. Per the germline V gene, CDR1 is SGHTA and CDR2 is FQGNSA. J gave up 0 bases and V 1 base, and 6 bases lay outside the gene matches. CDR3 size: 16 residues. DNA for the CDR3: TGTGCCAGCAGCTTAGTCAGCGGGATAAACTCCTACGAGCAGTACTTC. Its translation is CASSLVSGINSYEQYF.

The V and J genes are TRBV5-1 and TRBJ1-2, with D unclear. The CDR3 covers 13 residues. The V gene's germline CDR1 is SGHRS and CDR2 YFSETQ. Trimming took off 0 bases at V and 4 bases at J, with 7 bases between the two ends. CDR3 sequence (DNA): TGCGCCAGCAGCTTGGACTACCTCTATGGCTACACCTTC. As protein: CASSLDYLYGYTF.